In its sample, the clone carrying this T cell receptor beta chain was seen a few times. Antigen: not known. A single record per CDR3 protein comes from TCRdb applying MiXCR to the reads. The sample holds roughly 990,000 distinct CDR3 sequences, approximately 32% seen once. The data derive from a study of T cell repertoires in cytomegalovirus infection. From germline, CDR1 is SEHNR and CDR2 FQNEAQ (reference sequence). V was clipped by 1 base and J by 0 bases, with 22 bases between them. The CDR3 covers 20 residues. General study results and limits: HLA-C-restricted CMV clonotypes gave the most frequent clonotype in two of eight donors.

This TCR derives from a human donor in good health (CMV status not recorded). Some clones in this sample may be carry-over from other donors' samples. The genes are TRBV7-9 and TRBJ2-1; unclear D gene. The input for sequencing was cultured CD8+ T cells from PBMCs, taken from culture after CMV antigen stimulation. The CDR3 DNA sequence: TGTGCCAGCAGCTTAGGTCTAACTCTTGTACCCGATAGCTCCTACAATGAGCAGTTCTTC. Protein product: CASSLGLTLVPDSSYNEQFF.